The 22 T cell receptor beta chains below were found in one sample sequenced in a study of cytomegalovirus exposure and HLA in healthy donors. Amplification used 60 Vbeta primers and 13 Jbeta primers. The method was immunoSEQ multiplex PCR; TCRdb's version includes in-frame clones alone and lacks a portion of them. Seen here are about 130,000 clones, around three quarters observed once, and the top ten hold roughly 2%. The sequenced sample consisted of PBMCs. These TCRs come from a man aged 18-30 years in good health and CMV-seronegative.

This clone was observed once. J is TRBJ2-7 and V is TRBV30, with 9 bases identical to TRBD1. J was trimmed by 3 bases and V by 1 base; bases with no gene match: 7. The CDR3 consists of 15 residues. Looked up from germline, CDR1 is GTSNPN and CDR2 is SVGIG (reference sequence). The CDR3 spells CAWSELTGGHYEQYF. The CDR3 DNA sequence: TGTGCCTGGAGTGAATTGACAGGGGGGCACTACGAGCAGTACTTC.

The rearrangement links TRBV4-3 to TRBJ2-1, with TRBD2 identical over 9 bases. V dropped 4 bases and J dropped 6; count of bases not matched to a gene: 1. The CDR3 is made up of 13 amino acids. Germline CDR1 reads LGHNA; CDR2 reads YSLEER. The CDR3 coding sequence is TGCGCCAGCAGCCCTAGCGGGACCAATGAGCAGTTCTTC. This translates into CASSPSGTNEQFF.

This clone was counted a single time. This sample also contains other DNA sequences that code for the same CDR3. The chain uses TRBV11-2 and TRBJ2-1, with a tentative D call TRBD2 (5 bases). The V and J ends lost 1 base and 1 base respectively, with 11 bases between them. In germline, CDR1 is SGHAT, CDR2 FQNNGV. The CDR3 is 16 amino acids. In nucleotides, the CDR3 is TGTGCCAGCAGCTTAGTCGGCGGGTTATCCTACAATGAGCAGTTCTTC. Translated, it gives CASSLVGGLSYNEQFF. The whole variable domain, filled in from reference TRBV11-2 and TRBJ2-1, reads EAGVAQSPRYKIIEKRQSVAFWCNPISGHATLYWYQQILGQGPKLLIQFQNNGVVDDSQLPKDRFSAERLKGVDSTLKIQPAKLEDSAVYLCASSLVGGLSYNEQFFGPGTRLTVL.

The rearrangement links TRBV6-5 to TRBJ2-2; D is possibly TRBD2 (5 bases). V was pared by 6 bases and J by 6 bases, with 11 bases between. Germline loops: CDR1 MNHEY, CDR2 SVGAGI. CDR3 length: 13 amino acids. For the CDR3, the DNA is TGTGCCAGCAGCCTTTTTAGCGCCGGGGAGCTGTTTTTT. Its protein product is CASSLFSAGELFF.

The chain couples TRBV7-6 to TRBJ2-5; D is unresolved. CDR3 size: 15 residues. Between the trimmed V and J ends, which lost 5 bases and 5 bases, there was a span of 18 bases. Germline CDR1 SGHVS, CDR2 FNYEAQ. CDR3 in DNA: TGTGCCAGCAGCCAAATTAGAGGAGTGCAGGAGACCCAGTACTTC. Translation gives CASSQIRGVQETQYF.

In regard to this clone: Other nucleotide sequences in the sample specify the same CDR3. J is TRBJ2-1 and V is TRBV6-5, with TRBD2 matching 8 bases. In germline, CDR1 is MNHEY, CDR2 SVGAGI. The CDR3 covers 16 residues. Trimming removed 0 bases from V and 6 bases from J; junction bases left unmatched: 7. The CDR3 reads CASSYSIAGGPNEQFF. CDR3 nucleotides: TGTGCCAGCAGTTACTCGATTGCGGGAGGACCCAATGAGCAGTTCTTC.

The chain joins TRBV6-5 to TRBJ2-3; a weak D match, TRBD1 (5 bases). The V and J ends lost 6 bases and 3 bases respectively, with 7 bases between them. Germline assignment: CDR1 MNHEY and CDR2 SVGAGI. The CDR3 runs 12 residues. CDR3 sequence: CASSPGTDTQYF. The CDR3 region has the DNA TGTGCCAGCAGCCCAGGGACAGATACGCAGTATTTT.

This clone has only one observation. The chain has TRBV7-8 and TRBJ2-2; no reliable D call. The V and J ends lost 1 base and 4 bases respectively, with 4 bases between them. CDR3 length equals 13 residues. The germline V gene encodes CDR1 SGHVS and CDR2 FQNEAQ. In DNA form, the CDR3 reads TGTGCCAGCAGCTTAGAACTCACCGGGGAGCTGTTTTTT. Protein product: CASSLELTGELFF.

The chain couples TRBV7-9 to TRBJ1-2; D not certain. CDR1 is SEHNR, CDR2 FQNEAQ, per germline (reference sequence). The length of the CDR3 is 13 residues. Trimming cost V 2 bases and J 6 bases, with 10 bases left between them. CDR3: CASSLTSLDGYTF. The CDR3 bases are TGTGCCAGCAGCTTAACCTCACTAGATGGCTACACCTTC. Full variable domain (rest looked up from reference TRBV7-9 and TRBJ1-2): DTGVSQNPRHKITKRGQNVTFRCDPISEHNRLYWYRQTLGQGPEFLTYFQNEAQLEKSRLLSDRFSAERPKGSFSTLEIQRTEQGDSAMYLCASSLTSLDGYTFGSGTRLTVV.

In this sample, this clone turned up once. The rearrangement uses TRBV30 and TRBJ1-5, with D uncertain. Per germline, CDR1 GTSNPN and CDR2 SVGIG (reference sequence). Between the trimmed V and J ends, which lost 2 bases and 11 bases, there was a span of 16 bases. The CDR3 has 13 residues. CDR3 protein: CAWSPSLEQAQHF. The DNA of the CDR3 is TGTGCCTGGAGTCCTAGCCTCGAACAAGCCCAGCATTTT.

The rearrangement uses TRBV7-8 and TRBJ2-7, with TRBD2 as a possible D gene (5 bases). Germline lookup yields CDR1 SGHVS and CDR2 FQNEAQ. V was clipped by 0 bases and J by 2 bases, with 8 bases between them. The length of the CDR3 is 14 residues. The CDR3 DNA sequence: TGTGCCAGCAGCTTAGCGGAGGTAGCCTACGAGCAGTACTTC. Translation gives CASSLAEVAYEQYF.

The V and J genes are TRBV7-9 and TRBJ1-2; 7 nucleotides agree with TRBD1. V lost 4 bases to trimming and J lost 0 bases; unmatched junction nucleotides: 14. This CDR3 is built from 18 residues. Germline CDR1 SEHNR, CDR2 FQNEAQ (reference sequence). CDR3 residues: CASSSRGQHPSTNYGYTF. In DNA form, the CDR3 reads TGTGCCAGCAGCTCCAGGGGACAGCACCCTTCTACTAACTATGGCTACACCTTC.

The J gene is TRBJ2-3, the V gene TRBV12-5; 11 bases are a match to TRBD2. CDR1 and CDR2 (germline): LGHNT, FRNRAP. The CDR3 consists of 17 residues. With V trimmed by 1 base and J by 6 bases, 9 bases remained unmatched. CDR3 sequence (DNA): TGTGCTAGTGGTTTGGGGCATAGCGGGAGGGCCGGCGATACGCAGTATTTT. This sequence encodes CASGLGHSGRAGDTQYF.

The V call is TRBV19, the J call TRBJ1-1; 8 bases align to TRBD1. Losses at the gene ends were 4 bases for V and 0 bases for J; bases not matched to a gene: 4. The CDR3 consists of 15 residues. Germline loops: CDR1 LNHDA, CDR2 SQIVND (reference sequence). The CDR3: CASSSRGPMNTEAFF. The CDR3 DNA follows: TGTGCCAGTAGTAGCAGGGGGCCCATGAACACTGAAGCTTTCTTT.

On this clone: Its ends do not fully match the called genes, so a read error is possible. The CDR3 spells CASSRRVWNEKPFF. The CDR3 DNA sequence: TGTGCCAGCAGCCGCAGGGTCTGGAATGAAAAACCGTTTTTT. The gene calls are TRBV27 and TRBJ1-4, with D perhaps TRBD1 (5 bases). There are 14 residues in the CDR3. Germline loops: CDR1 MNHEY, CDR2 SMNVEV (reference sequence).

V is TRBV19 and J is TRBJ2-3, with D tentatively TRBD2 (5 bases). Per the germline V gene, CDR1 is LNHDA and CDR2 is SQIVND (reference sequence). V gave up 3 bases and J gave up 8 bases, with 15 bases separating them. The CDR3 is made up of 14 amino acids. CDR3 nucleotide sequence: TGTGCCAGTAGTATTAATCTCCGGGAAGCTACGCAGTATTTT. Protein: CASSINLREATQYF.

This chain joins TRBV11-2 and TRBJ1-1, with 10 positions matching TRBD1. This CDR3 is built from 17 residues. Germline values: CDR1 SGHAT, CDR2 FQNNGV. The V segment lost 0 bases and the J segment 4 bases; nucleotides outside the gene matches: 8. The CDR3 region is CASSLEGQGLLSTEAFF. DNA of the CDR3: TGTGCCAGCAGCTTAGAGGGACAGGGGTTGTTGAGCACTGAAGCTTTCTTT. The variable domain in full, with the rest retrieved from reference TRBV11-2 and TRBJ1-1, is EAGVAQSPRYKIIEKRQSVAFWCNPISGHATLYWYQQILGQGPKLLIQFQNNGVVDDSQLPKDRFSAERLKGVDSTLKIQPAKLEDSAVYLCASSLEGQGLLSTEAFFGQGTRLTVV.

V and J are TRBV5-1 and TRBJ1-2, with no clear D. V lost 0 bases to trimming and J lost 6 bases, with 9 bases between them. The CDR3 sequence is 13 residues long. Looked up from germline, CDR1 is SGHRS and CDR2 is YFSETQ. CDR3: CASSLGQKNGYTF. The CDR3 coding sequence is TGCGCCAGCAGCTTGGGGCAGAAAAATGGCTACACCTTC.

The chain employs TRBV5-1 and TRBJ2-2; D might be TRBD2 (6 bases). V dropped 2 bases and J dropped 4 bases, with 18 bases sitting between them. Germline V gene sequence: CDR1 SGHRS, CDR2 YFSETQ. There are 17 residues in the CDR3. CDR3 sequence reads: CASSFLSGERGTGELFF. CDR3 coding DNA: TGCGCCAGCAGCTTTCTTTCGGGGGAGCGTGGCACCGGGGAGCTGTTTTTT.

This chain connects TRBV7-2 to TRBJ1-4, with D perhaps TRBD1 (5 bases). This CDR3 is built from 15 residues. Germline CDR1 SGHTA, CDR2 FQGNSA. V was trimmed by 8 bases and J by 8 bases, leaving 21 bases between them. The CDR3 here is CASVQSGGSFEKLFF. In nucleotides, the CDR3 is TGTGCCAGCGTGCAAAGCGGGGGGTCGTTCGAAAAACTGTTTTTT.

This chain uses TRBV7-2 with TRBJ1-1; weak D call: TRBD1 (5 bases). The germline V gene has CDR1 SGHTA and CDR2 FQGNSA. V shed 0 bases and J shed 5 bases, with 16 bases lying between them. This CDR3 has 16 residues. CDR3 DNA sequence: TGTGCCAGCAGCTTAGCAGGACAAGCTGGTCGGACTGAAGCTTTCTTT. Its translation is CASSLAGQAGRTEAFF.

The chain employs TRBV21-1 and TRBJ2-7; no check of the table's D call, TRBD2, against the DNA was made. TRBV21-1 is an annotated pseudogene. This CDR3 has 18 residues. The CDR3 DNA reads TGTGCCAGCCCAGAGGGGGGGCTGCTAGCGAGTCCCCCCCCCGAGCAGTACTTC. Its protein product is CASPEGGLLASPPPEQYF.